A single sample gave rise to the 17 T cell receptor beta chains below, sequenced in a study of cytomegalovirus exposure and HLA in healthy donors. Some clones are missing from TCRdb's copy, which holds only in-frame ones; the method was immunoSEQ multiplex PCR. Among roughly 200,000 clones, about 81% were seen once, and the ten largest hold 1% to 1.5%. Sequences were obtained from PBMCs. The receptors originated from a woman between 25 and 40 years old in good health and CMV-seronegative.

This clone is a singleton in its sample. This chain uses TRBV7-8 with TRBJ2-1; 9 positions agree with TRBD2. Germline lookup yields CDR1 SGHVS and CDR2 FQNEAQ. Trimming cost V 7 bases and J 7 bases; bases outside gene matches: 11. This CDR3 has 15 amino acids. Written as DNA, the CDR3 is TGTGCCAGCACTCAGGGGCTAGCGGGAAAAAATGAGCAGTTCTTC. Amino acid sequence: CASTQGLAGKNEQFF.

This clone was seen once. The chain recombines TRBV5-1 with TRBJ1-1; 7 bases are a match to TRBD1. Trimming cost V 6 bases and J 1 base; bases outside gene matches: 9. Germline assignment: CDR1 SGHRS and CDR2 YFSETQ. CDR3 length: 15 residues. CDR3 DNA sequence: TGCGCCAGCACCCTACCCGGGACAGCGAACACTGAAGCTTTCTTT. It encodes CASTLPGTANTEAFF.

The chain couples TRBV6-1 to TRBJ2-5; 8 nucleotides align to TRBD1. The CDR3 consists of 15 residues. Germline trimming cut 5 bases from V and 1 base from J; bases unmatched to any gene: 6. CDR1 MNHNS and CDR2 SASEGT come from the germline V gene. The CDR3 here is CASSPWGQVQETQYF. The CDR3 region has the DNA TGTGCCAGCAGTCCCTGGGGACAGGTCCAAGAGACCCAGTACTTC.

The chain carries TRBV19 and TRBJ2-7; no clear D gene. The CDR3 is 13 amino acids. Germline loops: CDR1 LNHDA, CDR2 SQIVND (reference sequence). Deletions cut 1 base from V and 2 bases from J, with 6 bases between. The CDR3 region has the DNA TGTGCCAGTAGTATAGGCAGGACCTACGAGCAGTACTTC. Residues: CASSIGRTYEQYF.

This chain links TRBV9 with TRBJ2-3; D may be TRBD2 (5 bases). This CDR3 is built from 15 residues. Germline values: CDR1 SGDLS, CDR2 YYNGEE. V lost 3 bases, J lost 0 bases, and 11 bases lay in between. CDR3 protein: CASSAGLGSTDTQYF. The CDR3 DNA follows: TGTGCCAGCAGCGCCGGACTCGGGAGCACAGATACGCAGTATTTT.

The V call is TRBV27, the J call TRBJ2-7; 11 nucleotides line up with TRBD2. The CDR3 consists of 16 residues. With V trimmed by 0 bases and J by 3 bases, 4 bases remained unmatched. Germline V gene lookup returns CDR1 MNHEY and CDR2 SMNVEV (reference sequence). The CDR3 sequence: CASSLSTSGGLYEQYF. The CDR3 DNA reads as TGTGCCAGCAGTTTATCCACTAGCGGGGGACTCTACGAGCAGTACTTC.

The CDR3, as DNA: TGCAGCGTTGAGGGCAGCGGGAGCAGATTTGGGACCCAGTACTTC. Translated: CSVEGSGSRFGTQYF. The chain has TRBV29-1 and TRBJ2-5; 8 bases map to TRBD2. CDR3 length: 15 amino acids. Trimming at V came to 3 bases and at J to 7 bases, leaving 13 bases not matched to a gene. Germline-derived CDR1 and CDR2 are SQVTM and ANQGSEA.

V gene TRBV11-3 combines with J gene TRBJ2-1, with 8 positions matching TRBD2. V trimming: 1 base; J trimming: 10 bases; junction bases outside the gene matches: 6. The CDR3 is 14 residues long. Germline V lookup: CDR1 SGHNT, CDR2 YENEEA. CDR3 sequence reads: CASSLAGGAWEQFF. CDR3 in DNA: TGTGCCAGCAGCTTAGCCGGGGGGGCCTGGGAGCAGTTCTTC.

This clone was seen just once. V gene TRBV6-5 combines with J gene TRBJ1-1, with TRBD1 as a possible D gene (6 bases). The V and J ends lost 6 bases and 4 bases respectively, with 18 bases between them. The V gene's germline CDR1 is MNHEY and CDR2 SVGAGI. The CDR3 extends over 15 amino acids. CDR3 in DNA: TGTGCCAGCAGCTACCTACAGGGATTAGGCACTGAAGCTTTCTTT. Protein product: CASSYLQGLGTEAFF.

The chain uses TRBV11-2 and TRBJ2-1; 10 bases map to TRBD2. Looked up from germline, CDR1 is SGHAT and CDR2 is FQNNGV. V shed 5 bases and J 6 bases; nucleotides not matched to a gene: 10. This CDR3 spans 16 amino acids. CDR3 residues: CASSPRLAGLGNEQFF. The CDR3 DNA sequence: TGTGCCAGCAGCCCAAGACTAGCGGGTTTGGGCAATGAGCAGTTCTTC. Using reference TRBV11-2 and TRBJ2-1 for the parts outside the CDR3, the full variable domain is EAGVAQSPRYKIIEKRQSVAFWCNPISGHATLYWYQQILGQGPKLLIQFQNNGVVDDSQLPKDRFSAERLKGVDSTLKIQPAKLEDSAVYLCASSPRLAGLGNEQFFGPGTRLTVL.

This chain joins TRBV18 and TRBJ1-1; 7 nucleotides agree with TRBD1. The CDR3 totals 15 residues. J was trimmed by 1 base and V by 3 bases; bases with no gene match: 5. Germline CDR1 KGHSH, CDR2 LQKENI. The CDR3 spells CASSPRQGQNTEAFF. CDR3 sequence (DNA): TGTGCCAGCTCACCCCGACAGGGCCAGAACACTGAAGCTTTCTTT.

This chain uses TRBV27 with TRBJ1-2; D might be TRBD1 (5 bases). The CDR3 sequence is 14 residues long. Germline V lookup: CDR1 MNHEY, CDR2 SMNVEV (reference sequence). V gave up 5 bases and J gave up 1 base, with 11 bases separating them. The CDR3 region has the DNA TGTGCCAGCAGTCCGCAGGGTGTTAACTATGGCTACACCTTC. It yields the protein CASSPQGVNYGYTF.

This chain connects TRBV27 to TRBJ2-3; unclear D gene. With 2 bases removed from V and 6 bases from J, the gap between germline ends came to 9 bases. The CDR3 is made up of 13 amino acids. Germline loops: CDR1 MNHEY, CDR2 SMNVEV (reference sequence). CDR3 loop: CASSLQSGDTQYF. As DNA, the CDR3 is TGTGCCAGCAGTTTACAATCCGGGGATACGCAGTATTTT.

V and J are TRBV5-1 and TRBJ2-1; 7 positions agree with TRBD2. The germline CDR1 and CDR2 sequences are SGHRS and YFSETQ. V dropped 5 bases and J dropped 2; count of bases not matched to a gene: 10. This CDR3 is 16 amino acids long. CDR3: CASSTGGSGAYNEQFF. Here the CDR3 DNA reads TGCGCCAGCAGTACTGGAGGAAGCGGGGCCTACAATGAGCAGTTCTTC.

This chain uses TRBV6-6 with TRBJ1-5; 7 bases align to TRBD1. The CDR3 extends over 15 amino acids. Trimming at V came to 5 bases and at J to 6 bases, leaving 10 bases not matched to a gene. Germline CDR1 and CDR2: MNHNY and SVGAGI (reference sequence). CDR3 DNA: TGTGCCAGCAGTGATGCCGACAGGGTGAGTCAGCCCCAGCATTTT. This gives the protein CASSDADRVSQPQHF.

CDR3 in DNA: TGTGCCACCGAAAGGGACAGGGATGAAAAACTGTTTTTT. Protein: CATERDRDEKLFF. The rearrangement uses TRBV6-1 and TRBJ1-4; the match to TRBD1 covers 9 bases. Germline assignment: CDR1 MNHNS and CDR2 SASEGT. The CDR3 is made up of 13 amino acids. With 10 bases clipped from V and 6 bases from J, the junction kept 6 bases outside the gene matches.

The gene calls are TRBV4-1 and TRBJ2-5, with 9 bases lining up with TRBD2. This CDR3 contains 16 residues. Germline trimming cut 1 base from V and 4 bases from J; bases unmatched to any gene: 7. Germline assignment: CDR1 MGHRA and CDR2 YSYEKL. In DNA, the CDR3 is TGCGCCAGCAGCCAAGGGGGTAGCGGGAGAGGAGAGACCCAGTACTTC. Translation: CASSQGGSGRGETQYF.